The clone carrying this T cell receptor (beta chain) has only one observation. In the study's own analysis: Amplification from reference gene primers served as the basis for estimated nucleated cell counts. Generated by immunoSEQ multiplex PCR, the TCRdb table keeps only in-frame clones and is missing some. V and J calls and clone size are those listed in that table; D and trimming were worked out from the DNA. Of approximately 200,000 clones listed, around 90% are singletons. The CDR3 consists of 14 residues. Trimming removed 2 bases from V and 0 bases from J, with 7 bases in between. Germline CDR1 and CDR2: SGHTA and FQGNSA. These data originate in a study of blood T cell repertoires in COVID-19. Study at large: Sources were T cells, B-cell-depleted T cells, or PBMCs; the material itself was cDNA or gDNA.

Sequencing was performed on peripheral blood. J is TRBJ1-1 and V is TRBV7-2, with a weak D call TRBD1 (5 bases). The source of this sequence is a man aged 70 or older with acute or convalescent COVID-19. The CDR3 reads CASSLSGLNTEAFF. CDR3 in DNA: TGTGCCAGCAGCTTATCAGGGCTGAACACTGAAGCTTTCTTT.